The present TCR beta chain was sequenced within a study of blood T cell repertoires in COVID-19. Using immunoSEQ multiplex PCR, the repertoire was profiled, and TCRdb retains in-frame clones only, with some absent. The sample holds over 200,000 clones; roughly nine tenths are singletons and the top ten take 0.65% to 0.85%. The germline CDR1 and CDR2 sequences are MNHEY and SMNVEV (reference sequence). The CDR3 is 16 residues long. With 5 bases clipped from V and 4 bases from J, the junction kept 12 bases outside the gene matches. This receptor was identified in a man aged 60-69 years with COVID-19, enrolled during active disease. Input material: peripheral blood. This chain uses TRBV27 with TRBJ1-1; TRBD1 agrees at 8 bases. CDR3 sequence (DNA): TGTGCCAGCAGTATCTCGGCCGGGACAGGAGGCACTGAAGCTTTCTTT. It codes for CASSISAGTGGTEAFF.